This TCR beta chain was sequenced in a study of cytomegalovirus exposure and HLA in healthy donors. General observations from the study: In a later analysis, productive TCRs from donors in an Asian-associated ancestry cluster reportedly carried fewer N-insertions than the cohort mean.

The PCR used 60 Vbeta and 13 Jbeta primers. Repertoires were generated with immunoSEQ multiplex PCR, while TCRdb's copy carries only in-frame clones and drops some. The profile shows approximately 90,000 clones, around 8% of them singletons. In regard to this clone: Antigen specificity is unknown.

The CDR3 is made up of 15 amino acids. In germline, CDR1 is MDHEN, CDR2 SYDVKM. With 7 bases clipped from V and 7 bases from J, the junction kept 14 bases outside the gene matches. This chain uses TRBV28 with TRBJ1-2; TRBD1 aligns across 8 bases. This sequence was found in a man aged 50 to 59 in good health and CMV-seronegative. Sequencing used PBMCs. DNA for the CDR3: TGTGCCAGCATCGAGTTGGGACAGGAATTTAGTGGCTACACCTTC. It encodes CASIELGQEFSGYTF.